This T cell receptor (beta chain) was retrieved from a study of cytomegalovirus exposure and HLA in healthy donors. Amplification used 60 Vbeta primers and 13 Jbeta primers. The repertoire was sequenced with immunoSEQ multiplex PCR; TCRdb's copy has only in-frame clones and lacks some. The data hold some 120,000 clones, with 77% observed a single time. CDR3 length: 17 residues. Germline CDR1 and CDR2: LNHNV and YYDKDF (reference sequence). Whole-study findings and limits: Reportedly, diagnosis of cytomegalovirus status by the classifier showed high specificity and sensitivity. An Asian-associated ancestry cluster reportedly showed fewer N-insertions than the approximately 630-donor mean in a later analysis.

Healthy bone marrow donors formed the donor group. As to this clone: Its antigen is unknown.

The V and J genes are TRBV15 and TRBJ2-3; TRBD2 matches at 11 bases. Judging by the DNA end, TRBJ2-1 fits better; the J call may be wrong. Material: PBMCs. The sequence was collected from a human donor in good health. CDR3 protein: CATSRDSTSGSFNEQFF. The CDR3 nucleotides read TGTGCCACCAGCAGAGATTCTACTAGCGGGAGTTTCAATGAGCAGTTCTTC.